Listed below are T cell receptor beta chains from one sample, sequenced in a study of CD8 T cells in ankylosing spondylitis. TCRdb processed the 5' RACE reads anew with MiXCR; each CDR3 protein has one entry. The sample carries 500,000 to 550,000 distinct CDR3 sequences, over 9.5% recorded once. The sequenced sample was blood, either unsorted or a sorted T cell fraction (not recorded which). These receptor sequences come from a male donor with ankylosing spondylitis. The CDR3 runs from the conserved cysteine through the conserved F or W. D genes are given only for firm matches. Size is omitted from some rows. Given values are once, few, many or a class for expanded clones.

DNA: TGCAGTGCCCCCTTTGGCTATCTCAATGAGCAGTTCTTC
CDR3: CSAPFGYLNEQFF
J: TRBJ2-1
length: 13
V: TRBV20-1
size: .
D: .

DNA: TGTGCCAGCAGCTTAAGGAGCGGGAGATCCAAAAACATTCAGTACTTC
CDR3: CASSLRSGRSKNIQYF
J: TRBJ2-4
length: 16
V: TRBV11-3
size: few
D: TRBD2

DNA: TGTGCCAGCAGCTTGGCCCTAGCGGGTCTCTACAATGAGCAGTTCTTC
CDR3: CASSLALAGLYNEQFF
J: TRBJ2-1
length: 16
V: TRBV5-5
size: few
D: TRBD2

DNA: TGTGCCAGCAGCCCCGGGACTAGCGGGAGGGGTTCCCAGTACTTC
CDR3: CASSPGTSGRGSQYF
J: TRBJ2-5
length: 15
V: TRBV7-9
size: few
D: TRBD2

DNA: TGTGCCAGCACCACAGGGAGGACCTACAATGAGCAGTTCTTC
CDR3: CASTTGRTYNEQFF
J: TRBJ2-1
length: 14
V: TRBV12-3/TRBV12-4
size: few
D: .

DNA: TGTGCCACCAGTGACACGACAGGGGGCGTTAACACCGGGGAGCTGTTTTTT
CDR3: CATSDTTGGVNTGELFF
J: TRBJ2-2
length: 17
V: TRBV24-1
size: many
D: TRBD1

DNA: TGCAGTGCTAGAGGTGGAGGGCCGGATCCAGATACGCAGTATTTT
CDR3: CSARGGGPDPDTQYF
J: TRBJ2-3
length: 15
V: TRBV20-1
size: .
D: .

DNA: TGTGCCAGCAGCTTAGGCGTGGGTATGGATACGCAGTATTTT
CDR3: CASSLGVGMDTQYF
J: TRBJ2-3
length: 14
V: TRBV7-9
size: few
D: .

DNA: TGTGCCAGCAGCCCCGAGGGCTATGAGCAGTTCTTC
CDR3: CASSPEGYEQFF
J: TRBJ2-1
length: 12
V: TRBV6-6
size: .
D: .

DNA: TGTGCCAGCAGCGTACCCCGGGATGGCTACACCTTC
CDR3: CASSVPRDGYTF
J: TRBJ1-2
length: 12
V: TRBV9
size: few
D: .

DNA: TGTGCCAGCACCCGAGCAGGGACAGGGGGTACCTACGAGCAGTACTTC
CDR3: CASTRAGTGGTYEQYF
J: TRBJ2-7
length: 16
V: TRBV11-2
size: few
D: TRBD1

DNA: TGTGCCAGCAGCCGACCAACATTCCCCTACAATGAGCAGTTCTTC
CDR3: CASSRPTFPYNEQFF
J: TRBJ2-1
length: 15
V: TRBV12-3/TRBV12-4
size: many
D: .

DNA: TGCAGCGTTGGCCGGAAAAGGACAGGGTCCGGCTACACCTTC
CDR3: CSVGRKRTGSGYTF
J: TRBJ1-2
length: 14
V: TRBV29-1
size: .
D: TRBD1

DNA: TGTGCCAGCAGTCCTCTAGAGCCCCAAGAGACCCAGTACTTC
CDR3: CASSPLEPQETQYF
J: TRBJ2-5
length: 14
V: TRBV27
size: few
D: .

DNA: TGTGCCAGCAGTTTAACGACGGGAGGAGAGACCCAGTACTTC
CDR3: CASSLTTGGETQYF
J: TRBJ2-5
length: 14
V: TRBV12-3/TRBV12-4
size: .
D: TRBD2

DNA: TGCGCCAGCAGCTTGATAGGCAGCAACTATGGCTACACCTTC
CDR3: CASSLIGSNYGYTF
J: TRBJ1-2
length: 14
V: TRBV5-1
size: .
D: .

DNA: TGCGCCAGCAGCCCTTCCATTGGAGACAACGTCCTGACTTTC
CDR3: CASSPSIGDNVLTF
J: TRBJ2-6
length: 14
V: TRBV4-1
size: few
D: .

DNA: TGCGCCAGCAGCTTACTAGCGGGAGCGGGTGAGCAGTTCTTC
CDR3: CASSLLAGAGEQFF
J: TRBJ2-1
length: 14
V: TRBV5-1
size: few
D: TRBD2

DNA: TGCGCCAGCAGCTCTAGGGGGGATTCGGGCACAGATACGCAGTATTTT
CDR3: CASSSRGDSGTDTQYF
J: TRBJ2-3
length: 16
V: TRBV5-1
size: many
D: .

DNA: TGCGCCAGCAGCTTAATCAGGGGGAATGGCTACACCTTC
CDR3: CASSLIRGNGYTF
J: TRBJ1-2
length: 13
V: TRBV5-1
size: few
D: TRBD1

DNA: TGTGCCACCAGTGAAAAGGCGCGGGAGGACCAAGAGACCCAGTACTTC
CDR3: CATSEKAREDQETQYF
J: TRBJ2-5
length: 16
V: TRBV24-1
size: .
D: TRBD2

DNA: TGTGCCAGCAGTTTTTTGGCAACTAATGAAAAACTGTTTTTT
CDR3: CASSFLATNEKLFF
J: TRBJ1-4
length: 14
V: TRBV12-3/TRBV12-4
size: many
D: .

DNA: TGCAGTGCGCAGGACCTCTACAATGAGCAGTTCTTC
CDR3: CSAQDLYNEQFF
J: TRBJ2-1
length: 12
V: TRBV20-1
size: .
D: .

DNA: TGTGCCAGCAGTTTGTTGGAGTCTATGAACACTGAAGCTTTCTTT
CDR3: CASSLLESMNTEAFF
J: TRBJ1-1
length: 15
V: TRBV27
size: .
D: .

DNA: TGTGCCAGCAGTGAAATTGGGCGAGGGAACAGGGGAGCTTTCTTT
CDR3: CASSEIGRGNRGAFF
J: TRBJ1-1
length: 15
V: TRBV25-1
size: .
D: TRBD1

DNA: TGCAGTGCTAGCCACAGGGGGCTGGGGCAGCCCCAGCATTTT
CDR3: CSASHRGLGQPQHF
J: TRBJ1-5
length: 14
V: TRBV20-1
size: .
D: TRBD1

DNA: TGTGCCAGCAGTTTAGGGCAGGGGGCTCCGAACACTGAAGCTTTCTTT
CDR3: CASSLGQGAPNTEAFF
J: TRBJ1-1
length: 16
V: TRBV12-3/TRBV12-4
size: .
D: TRBD1

DNA: TGCGCCAGCAGCCAAGATCCGGCAGGGCATCAGCCCCAGCATTTT
CDR3: CASSQDPAGHQPQHF
J: TRBJ1-5
length: 15
V: TRBV4-1
size: few
D: .

DNA: TGCAGCGTTGGGGGGACTAGCCGATACAATGAGCAGTTCTTC
CDR3: CSVGGTSRYNEQFF
J: TRBJ2-1
length: 14
V: TRBV29-1
size: many
D: TRBD2

DNA: TGCGCCAGCAGTCGGACAGGTTCATCCGAGCAGTACTTC
CDR3: CASSRTGSSEQYF
J: TRBJ2-7
length: 13
V: TRBV5-1
size: few
D: TRBD1

DNA: TGTGCCAGCAGCCTGGACAGGGAAGTAGCGGGAGTTGGAGAGCAGTACTTC
CDR3: CASSLDREVAGVGEQYF
J: TRBJ2-7
length: 17
V: TRBV7-9
size: many
D: .

DNA: TGTGCCAGCACCCTCACCACCAGGGGGGGTAGCGATGAGCAGTTCTTC
CDR3: CASTLTTRGGSDEQFF
J: TRBJ2-1
length: 16
V: TRBV12-3/TRBV12-4
size: many
D: .

DNA: TGTGCCAGCAGGAACCCGACAGGGAAGAACACTGAAGCTTTCTTT
CDR3: CASRNPTGKNTEAFF
J: TRBJ1-1
length: 15
V: TRBV7-6
size: .
D: TRBD1

DNA: TGTGCCAGCTCACCAATGGGGGAAGTGTACACTGAAGCTTTCTTT
CDR3: CASSPMGEVYTEAFF
J: TRBJ1-1
length: 15
V: TRBV18
size: .
D: .

DNA: TGTGCCACCAGCAGATCGGGAAACCGGGGGGAGCAGTTCTTC
CDR3: CATSRSGNRGEQFF
J: TRBJ2-1
length: 14
V: TRBV15
size: few
D: .

DNA: TGTGCCAGCAGCTTCCTAGCGGGAGTGGATGAGCAGTTCTTC
CDR3: CASSFLAGVDEQFF
J: TRBJ2-1
length: 14
V: TRBV7-9
size: .
D: TRBD2

DNA: TGCGCCAGCAGTGAAGCGGGACCCCCCTTCGCGAACACCGGGGAGCTGTTTTTT
CDR3: CASSEAGPPFANTGELFF
J: TRBJ2-2
length: 18
V: TRBV10-2
size: .
D: TRBD2

DNA: TGTGCCAGTAGTATTAGTATCCTTAGCGCTGGGGCCAACGTCCTGACTTTC
CDR3: CASSISILSAGANVLTF
J: TRBJ2-6
length: 17
V: TRBV19
size: .
D: .

DNA: TGCAGCGTTGAAGGTCAGGGGGCCGGCGGCTACACCTTC
CDR3: CSVEGQGAGGYTF
J: TRBJ1-2
length: 13
V: TRBV29-1
size: many
D: TRBD1

DNA: TGTGCCAGCAGTCTAGGGACTAGCGGGAGGGCCGGGGAGCAGTTCTTC
CDR3: CASSLGTSGRAGEQFF
J: TRBJ2-1
length: 16
V: TRBV27
size: few
D: TRBD2

DNA: TGCAGCGTCCGACAGGGGGCTGAGGGGACTGAAGCTTTCTTT
CDR3: CSVRQGAEGTEAFF
J: TRBJ1-1
length: 14
V: TRBV29-1
size: many
D: TRBD1

DNA: TGTGCCAGCTCCGGTCAGGTCCGGGATACGCAGTATTTT
CDR3: CASSGQVRDTQYF
J: TRBJ2-3
length: 13
V: TRBV14
size: many
D: .

DNA: TGTGCTAGTGGTTTGGCACTTGACAGTAATGAGCAGTTCTTC
CDR3: CASGLALDSNEQFF
J: TRBJ2-1
length: 14
V: TRBV12-5
size: few
D: .

DNA: TGTGCCTGGAGTGTAGGGCTAGTGGCAGATACGCAGTATTTT
CDR3: CAWSVGLVADTQYF
J: TRBJ2-3
length: 14
V: TRBV30
size: few
D: .

DNA: TGCGCCAGCACCATGAGGGGGCTCGGGGAGACCCAGTACTTC
CDR3: CASTMRGLGETQYF
J: TRBJ2-5
length: 14
V: TRBV5-1
size: many
D: TRBD1

DNA: TGTGCCAGCAGTGCGACAGGGGAATGGGGGCAAGAGACCCAGTACTTC
CDR3: CASSATGEWGQETQYF
J: TRBJ2-5
length: 16
V: TRBV12-3/TRBV12-4
size: few
D: TRBD1

DNA: TGTGCCAGCAGTGACTCTAATCCTGGGAAATTTGAGCAGTTCTTC
CDR3: CASSDSNPGKFEQFF
J: TRBJ2-1
length: 15
V: TRBV25-1
size: few
D: .

DNA: TGCAGCGTGGGATCTGTGAACACTGAAGCTTTCTTT
CDR3: CSVGSVNTEAFF
J: TRBJ1-1
length: 12
V: TRBV29-1
size: many
D: .

DNA: TGTGCCAGCAGCCAAGTAAGGTCCAGTGGCGAGATGGGGCATGGCTACACCTTC
CDR3: CASSQVRSSGEMGHGYTF
J: TRBJ1-2
length: 18
V: TRBV14
size: few
D: .